The subject of this entry is one TCR beta chain. Antigen unknown. Only in-frame clones appear in the TCRdb table, and some are missing; sequencing was by immunoSEQ multiplex PCR. The top ten clones hold approximately 13% of a sample with 35,000 to 55,000 clones, approximately 90% of them seen once. Per germline, CDR1 SGHKS and CDR2 YYEKEE (reference sequence). This CDR3 spans 14 amino acids. The V end was cut by 2 bases, the J end by 3 bases, with 11 bases between. This sample is drawn from a study of OX40 agonist ivuxolimab in advanced cancers. Patients had blood sampled at baseline and again on cycle 4 day 1 and cycle 7 day 1. Study-level results: Expanded clones were, on average, more numerous among CD8+ T cells than CD4+.

The chain is built from TRBV5-5 and TRBJ1-2; D is uncertain. The sample was CD4+ or CD8+ T cells sorted from blood, taken in a trial of the OX40 agonist ivuxolimab. This receptor was taken from an adult with an advanced solid tumor such as melanoma, head and neck, liver or kidney cancer. This chain's CDR3 is CASSLGPTYYGYTF. In DNA form, the CDR3 reads TGTGCCAGCAGCTTAGGCCCTACCTACTATGGCTACACCTTC.